Listed below are T cell receptor beta chains from one sample, sequenced in a study of T cells in tuberculosis. The method was immunoSEQ multiplex PCR; TCRdb's version includes in-frame clones alone and lacks a portion of them. The sample has 20,000 to 25,000 clones, approximately 85% seen once. This sample comprised PBMCs, obtained at tuberculosis diagnosis. Receptors were obtained from an adult with tuberculosis. Both conserved end residues are part of each CDR3. Each record gives: D gene, V gene, J gene, clone size, CDR3 DNA, CDR3 protein. D genes are given only for firm matches. For some rows the clone size is stated as once, few or many, or as a class when expanded; others skip it.

d_call: .
v_call: TRBV7-6
j_call: TRBJ2-7
clone_size: once
cdr3_nt: TGTGCCAGCAGCTTAGGACAGGCGGCCTCCGAGCAGTACTTC
cdr3_aa: CASSLGQAASEQYF

d_call: .
v_call: TRBV5-1
j_call: TRBJ2-5
clone_size: .
cdr3_nt: TGCGCCAGCAGCGTTGTGGGGGGGCAGGGCATGGAGACCCAGTACTTC
cdr3_aa: CASSVVGGQGMETQYF

d_call: .
v_call: TRBV5-4
j_call: TRBJ1-2
clone_size: .
cdr3_nt: TGTGCCAGCAGCTTTCCGGGGTTATTATATGGCTACACCTTC
cdr3_aa: CASSFPGLLYGYTF

d_call: TRBD1
v_call: TRBV29-1
j_call: TRBJ1-1
clone_size: .
cdr3_nt: TGCAGCGTTGGGGACAGGGAGGACACTGAAGCTTTCTTT
cdr3_aa: CSVGDREDTEAFF

d_call: TRBD2
v_call: TRBV7-6
j_call: TRBJ2-7
clone_size: .
cdr3_nt: TGTGCCAGCAGCTTAGACCCCAGCGGGGGTCCCCTCGAGCAGTACTTC
cdr3_aa: CASSLDPSGGPLEQYF

d_call: .
v_call: TRBV9
j_call: TRBJ1-3
clone_size: .
cdr3_nt: TGTGCCAGCAGCGTACGGGAAGCGGAAAACACCATATATTTT
cdr3_aa: CASSVREAENTIYF

d_call: TRBD1
v_call: TRBV28
j_call: TRBJ2-7
clone_size: .
cdr3_nt: TGTGCCAGCAGCGTAGGACAGGTTCTAGAGGAGCAGTACTTC
cdr3_aa: CASSVGQVLEEQYF

d_call: TRBD1
v_call: TRBV29-1
j_call: TRBJ1-1
clone_size: .
cdr3_nt: TGCAGCGTTGAAGATGGACAGGGGACGGCGGCTTTCTTT
cdr3_aa: CSVEDGQGTAAFF

d_call: TRBD2
v_call: TRBV7-3
j_call: TRBJ2-5
clone_size: .
cdr3_nt: TGTGCCAGCAGTTATGGACTAGCGGGATTCCAAGAGACCCAGTACTTC
cdr3_aa: CASSYGLAGFQETQYF

d_call: .
v_call: TRBV19
j_call: TRBJ1-5
clone_size: .
cdr3_nt: TGTGCCAGTAGTATGCGCGGTGACAATCAGCCCCAGCATTTT
cdr3_aa: CASSMRGDNQPQHF

d_call: TRBD1
v_call: TRBV6-1
j_call: TRBJ2-7
clone_size: few
cdr3_nt: TGTGCCACAGGGGACAGCTCCTACGAGCAGTACTTC
cdr3_aa: CATGDSSYEQYF

d_call: .
v_call: TRBV29-1
j_call: TRBJ2-7
clone_size: once
cdr3_nt: TGCAGCGTTGGTCCAGCAAGCGGCGACGAGCAGTACTTC
cdr3_aa: CSVGPASGDEQYF

d_call: TRBD2
v_call: TRBV27
j_call: TRBJ2-7
clone_size: .
cdr3_nt: TGTGCCAGCAGTCCCCTAGCGGGAGGGCCGGATGAGCAGTACTTC
cdr3_aa: CASSPLAGGPDEQYF

d_call: .
v_call: TRBV5-4
j_call: TRBJ1-2
clone_size: .
cdr3_nt: TGTGCCAGCAGCCCCCCAGGATTAAACTATGGCTACACCTTC
cdr3_aa: CASSPPGLNYGYTF

d_call: TRBD1
v_call: TRBV10-3
j_call: TRBJ1-1
clone_size: .
cdr3_nt: TGTGCCATCAGAGGGGACAGGGGAGTAATAGGTGAAGCTTTCTTT
cdr3_aa: CAIRGDRGVIGEAFF

d_call: TRBD2
v_call: TRBV10-3
j_call: TRBJ2-3
clone_size: few
cdr3_nt: TGTGCCATCAGTATCGGGACTAGCGGGGTGGCAGATACGCAGTATTTT
cdr3_aa: CAISIGTSGVADTQYF

d_call: TRBD1
v_call: TRBV6-6
j_call: TRBJ2-5
clone_size: .
cdr3_nt: TGTGCCAGCAACAGGGGAAGTGGAGAGACCCAGTACTTC
cdr3_aa: CASNRGSGETQYF

d_call: .
v_call: TRBV10-3
j_call: TRBJ1-2
clone_size: .
cdr3_nt: TGTGCCATCAGTGAGTCTGCTGATCCTATCTATGGCTACACCTTC
cdr3_aa: CAISESADPIYGYTF

d_call: TRBD1
v_call: TRBV25-1
j_call: TRBJ1-5
clone_size: .
cdr3_nt: TGTGCCAGCAGTACAGGGGGCAATCAGCCCCAGCATTTT
cdr3_aa: CASSTGGNQPQHF

d_call: TRBD1
v_call: TRBV28
j_call: TRBJ2-7
clone_size: .
cdr3_nt: TGTGCCAGCAGGGTAACAGGGGGCCCTACCTACGAGCAGTACTTC
cdr3_aa: CASRVTGGPTYEQYF

d_call: .
v_call: TRBV7-2
j_call: TRBJ2-1
clone_size: .
cdr3_nt: TGTGCCAGCAGCTTAGTTGCGGGGGCCAACAATGAGCAGTTCTTC
cdr3_aa: CASSLVAGANNEQFF

d_call: TRBD2
v_call: TRBV6-5
j_call: TRBJ2-1
clone_size: .
cdr3_nt: TGTGCCAGCAGTTCGACTAGCGGGGTTTACAATGAGCAGTTCTTC
cdr3_aa: CASSSTSGVYNEQFF

d_call: TRBD1
v_call: TRBV5-4
j_call: TRBJ1-3
clone_size: .
cdr3_nt: TGTGCCAGCAGCATGCGACAGGGAATCTCTGGAAACACCATATATTTT
cdr3_aa: CASSMRQGISGNTIYF

d_call: .
v_call: TRBV5-4
j_call: TRBJ2-1
clone_size: .
cdr3_nt: TGTGCCAGCAGCCAGCGAGGACTGGCATTCAATGAGCAGTTCTTC
cdr3_aa: CASSQRGLAFNEQFF

d_call: .
v_call: TRBV6-5
j_call: TRBJ2-5
clone_size: .
cdr3_nt: TGTGCCAGCAAAAGACAGGCCCTCGGTGAGACCCAGTACTTC
cdr3_aa: CASKRQALGETQYF

d_call: TRBD1
v_call: TRBV6-5
j_call: TRBJ1-2
clone_size: .
cdr3_nt: TGTGCCAGCAGTTACGCCGGGACAGTCCCTAACTATGGCTACACCTTC
cdr3_aa: CASSYAGTVPNYGYTF

d_call: .
v_call: TRBV29-1
j_call: TRBJ2-7
clone_size: .
cdr3_nt: TGCAGCGCCCGTAGGGGGAGAGGGTACGAGCAGTACTTC
cdr3_aa: CSARRGRGYEQYF

d_call: .
v_call: TRBV7-9
j_call: TRBJ1-2
clone_size: .
cdr3_nt: TGTGCCAGCAGCTTCACCCCCGGGGGACCGGGGGGGCTCGATGGCTACACCTTC
cdr3_aa: CASSFTPGGPGGLDGYTF

d_call: TRBD2
v_call: TRBV28
j_call: TRBJ2-5
clone_size: .
cdr3_nt: TGTGCCAGCAGTTTCCTTATAGCGGGAGGGCGCGAGACCCAGTACTTC
cdr3_aa: CASSFLIAGGRETQYF

d_call: .
v_call: TRBV10-3
j_call: TRBJ2-7
clone_size: .
cdr3_nt: TGTGCCATCAGTACAGGGACCGAGCAGTACTTC
cdr3_aa: CAISTGTEQYF

d_call: .
v_call: TRBV5-1
j_call: TRBJ2-1
clone_size: few
cdr3_nt: TGCGCCAGCAGCTTGGTCAACACCCCCCGCTCCTACAATGAGCAGTTCTTC
cdr3_aa: CASSLVNTPRSYNEQFF

d_call: TRBD1
v_call: TRBV15
j_call: TRBJ2-2
clone_size: .
cdr3_nt: TGTGCCACCAGCTCCCACCGACAGGGGCCCACCGGGGAGCTGTTTTTT
cdr3_aa: CATSSHRQGPTGELFF

d_call: TRBD1
v_call: TRBV11-3
j_call: TRBJ1-2
clone_size: .
cdr3_nt: TGTGCCAGCACCCTAGGAGGGACAGGGCTTTCCAATGGCTACACCTTC
cdr3_aa: CASTLGGTGLSNGYTF

d_call: .
v_call: TRBV28
j_call: TRBJ2-2
clone_size: .
cdr3_nt: TGTGCCAGCTCAGTGAACACCGGGGAGCTGTTTTTT
cdr3_aa: CASSVNTGELFF

d_call: TRBD2
v_call: TRBV7-2
j_call: TRBJ2-6
clone_size: .
cdr3_nt: TGTGCCAGCAGCCAGGGCGGGAGAACATCTGGGGCCAACGTCCTGACTTTC
cdr3_aa: CASSQGGRTSGANVLTF

d_call: .
v_call: TRBV5-1
j_call: TRBJ1-2
clone_size: few
cdr3_nt: TGCGCCAGCAGCTTGGACAGGAATGGCTACACCTTC
cdr3_aa: CASSLDRNGYTF

d_call: TRBD2
v_call: TRBV9
j_call: TRBJ2-7
clone_size: .
cdr3_nt: TGTGCCAGCAGCGTAGCCGGCGGGGGGGCCGGCGAGCAGTACTTC
cdr3_aa: CASSVAGGGAGEQYF

d_call: .
v_call: TRBV7-8
j_call: TRBJ1-2
clone_size: .
cdr3_nt: TGTGCCAGCAGCTTGGCCAGGGGAAACTATGGCTACACCTTC
cdr3_aa: CASSLARGNYGYTF

d_call: TRBD1
v_call: TRBV5-1
j_call: TRBJ1-1
clone_size: few
cdr3_nt: TGCGCCAGCAGCCCGGGACAGGGCACTGAAGCTTTCTTT
cdr3_aa: CASSPGQGTEAFF

d_call: TRBD2
v_call: TRBV19
j_call: TRBJ2-1
clone_size: .
cdr3_nt: TGTGCCAGTAGTCGGGACTATGGCTACAATGAGCAGTTCTTC
cdr3_aa: CASSRDYGYNEQFF

d_call: TRBD1
v_call: TRBV9
j_call: TRBJ2-3
clone_size: .
cdr3_nt: TGTGCCAGCAGCCCCCGGACAGGGTCCTGGGATACGCAGTATTTT
cdr3_aa: CASSPRTGSWDTQYF

d_call: .
v_call: TRBV30
j_call: TRBJ1-1
clone_size: once
cdr3_nt: TGTGCCTGGACAGTGCACACTGAAGCTTTCTTT
cdr3_aa: CAWTVHTEAFF

d_call: TRBD1
v_call: TRBV5-1
j_call: TRBJ1-3
clone_size: .
cdr3_nt: TGCGCCAGCAGCTCCGGGGACAGGAATTCCAACACCATATATTTT
cdr3_aa: CASSSGDRNSNTIYF

d_call: .
v_call: TRBV5-4
j_call: TRBJ1-2
clone_size: few
cdr3_nt: TGTGCCAGCAGCTTTAGTGGGGGCCAGGGACGCACCTTC
cdr3_aa: CASSFSGGQGRTF

d_call: .
v_call: TRBV11-2
j_call: TRBJ1-1
clone_size: .
cdr3_nt: TGTGCCAGCAGCTTCGACTCCCTGACTGAAGCTTTCTTT
cdr3_aa: CASSFDSLTEAFF

d_call: .
v_call: TRBV7-9
j_call: TRBJ1-1
clone_size: few
cdr3_nt: TGTGCCAGCAGCCCAAGTGAGGGTGGCGTGAACACTGAAGCTTTCTTT
cdr3_aa: CASSPSEGGVNTEAFF

d_call: .
v_call: TRBV27
j_call: TRBJ1-4
clone_size: .
cdr3_nt: TGTGCCAGCAGTTTTTTTTGGGACACGGGAGAAAAACTGTTTTTT
cdr3_aa: CASSFFWDTGEKLFF

d_call: .
v_call: TRBV28
j_call: TRBJ2-2
clone_size: .
cdr3_nt: TGTGCCAGCAGTTTGAGAGGGCCCCTCGCCGGGGAGCTGTTTTTT
cdr3_aa: CASSLRGPLAGELFF

d_call: .
v_call: TRBV5-1
j_call: TRBJ1-1
clone_size: .
cdr3_nt: TGCGCCAGCAGCTTGGCAGGGAAGGGCACTGAAGCTTTCTTT
cdr3_aa: CASSLAGKGTEAFF

d_call: .
v_call: TRBV2
j_call: TRBJ1-2
clone_size: once
cdr3_nt: TGTGCCAGCAGTGAAGAGAGGCTTTATGGCTACACCTTC
cdr3_aa: CASSEERLYGYTF

d_call: TRBD1
v_call: TRBV5-5
j_call: TRBJ2-7
clone_size: once
cdr3_nt: TGTGCCAGCAGCTGGGGCTCGGGACAGGGGGTCGAAGAGCAGTACTTC
cdr3_aa: CASSWGSGQGVEEQYF